What follows describes a single T cell receptor beta chain. The antigen remains unidentified. The entry originates in a study of OX40 agonist ivuxolimab in advanced cancers. On the study more broadly: Enrolled patients in dose escalation had cancers that were hepatocellular carcinoma, melanoma, renal cell or head and neck cancer. Study conclusions and caveats: Blood T cells, both CD4+ and CD8+, expanded clonally by week 6 at 0.1 to 3.0 mg/kg.

The CDR3 is 14 residues long. The J segment lost 6 bases and the V segment lost 0 bases, leaving 5 bases of the junction unmatched. CDR1 is SQVTM and CDR2 is ANQGSEA in the germline V gene. Anyone with autoimmune disease history or systemic immunosuppression was excluded. Produced via immunoSEQ multiplex PCR; TCRdb's table is partial and in-frame only. Among around 17,000 clones listed, 86% were seen once. The gene calls are TRBV29-1 and TRBJ2-3, with TRBD1 matching over 8 bases. Sequences were derived from CD4+ or CD8+ T cells sorted from blood, sampled in a trial of the OX40 agonist ivuxolimab. This clonotype originated in an adult with an advanced solid tumor such as melanoma, head and neck, liver or kidney cancer. CDR3 region: CSVEDGQGRDTQYF. The DNA for the CDR3 is TGCAGCGTTGAAGATGGACAGGGTAGGGATACGCAGTATTTT.